Listed here are 18 T cell receptor beta chains from one sample, sequenced in a study of cytomegalovirus exposure and HLA in healthy donors. Primers included in the PCR were 60 Vbeta and 13 Jbeta primers. Sequencing used immunoSEQ multiplex PCR; TCRdb keeps in-frame clones, though not all of them. The sample yields 100,000 or so clones, about three quarters seen once. The sequenced sample consisted of PBMCs. The receptors were gathered from a female donor in good health and CMV-seropositive.

This clone was seen a few times. This chain joins TRBV5-5 and TRBJ1-2, with 10 bases that match TRBD1. The CDR3 totals 13 residues. Trimming cost V 4 bases and J 8 bases; bases outside gene matches: 5. In germline, CDR1 is SGHKS, CDR2 YYEKEE (reference sequence). In nucleotides, the CDR3 is TGTGCCAGCAGCATCCGGGACAGGGGCGGCTACACCTTC. Protein: CASSIRDRGGYTF.

The chain uses TRBV7-9 and TRBJ1-3; D may be TRBD1 (5 bases). The CDR3 loop spans 17 amino acids. Germline assignment: CDR1 SEHNR and CDR2 FQNEAQ (reference sequence). With 5 bases removed from V and 3 bases from J, the gap between germline ends came to 20 bases. CDR3 sequence reads: CASSPRGPPPSGNTIYF. CDR3 DNA sequence: TGTGCCAGCAGCCCAAGGGGTCCCCCGCCGAGTGGAAACACCATATATTTT.

The gene calls are TRBV12-5 and TRBJ1-5; D gene unclear. The CDR3 runs to 12 residues. The V and J ends lost 4 bases and 3 bases respectively, with 4 bases between them. CDR1 and CDR2 from the germline V gene are LGHNT and FRNRAP. CDR3 nucleotides: TGTGCTAGTGGTTCCCTCAATCAGCCCCAGCATTTT. It specifies CASGSLNQPQHF.

This chain links TRBV27 with TRBJ2-7; 8 bases align to TRBD1. Germline values: CDR1 MNHEY, CDR2 SMNVEV (reference sequence). The junction had 6 bases not matched to a gene; V was cut back by 5 bases and J by 3 bases. The CDR3 loop spans 14 amino acids. DNA for the CDR3: TGTGCCAGCAGTCCGCAGGGGGCTGTCTACGAGCAGTACTTC. The encoded protein is CASSPQGAVYEQYF.

This rearrangement joins TRBV19 to TRBJ2-3, with 7 bases lining up with TRBD1. Germline CDR1 reads LNHDA; CDR2 reads SQIVND (reference sequence). The CDR3 runs to 14 residues. The trim removed 2 bases at V and 4 bases at J, leaving 3 bases unmatched. CDR3 protein: CASSIKGAADTQYF. CDR3 bases: TGTGCCAGTAGTATAAAGGGGGCGGCAGATACGCAGTATTTT.

The rearrangement uses TRBV7-2 and TRBJ2-2; 13 nucleotides align to TRBD2. V was pared by 5 bases and J by 5 bases, with 5 bases of the junction left unmatched. This CDR3 comprises 16 residues. CDR1 is SGHTA, CDR2 FQGNSA, per germline. The CDR3 protein is CASSERLAGGTGELFF. Here the CDR3 DNA reads TGTGCCAGCAGCGAGCGACTAGCGGGAGGAACCGGGGAGCTGTTTTTT. Using reference TRBV7-2 and TRBJ2-2 for the parts outside the CDR3, the full variable domain is GAGVSQSPSNKVTEKGKDVELRCDPISGHTALYWYRQSLGQGLEFLIYFQGNSAPDKSGLPSDRFSAERTGGSVSTLTIQRTQQEDSAVYLCASSERLAGGTGELFFGEGSRLTVL.

In its sample, this clone was seen once. The chain has TRBV29-1 and TRBJ1-2; D is undetermined. V lost 1 base to trimming and J lost 5 bases, with 11 bases between them. The CDR3 is 13 amino acids. The germline gives CDR1 SQVTM, CDR2 ANQGSEA. CDR3 sequence: CSVEGVAVYGYTF. CDR3 DNA sequence: TGCAGCGTTGAAGGGGTTGCGGTATATGGCTACACCTTC.

The rearrangement uses TRBV19 and TRBJ1-2, with 10 bases aligning to TRBD1. Trimming at V came to 5 bases and at J to 1 base, leaving 4 bases not matched to a gene. CDR3 length: 15 residues. CDR1 and CDR2 (germline): LNHDA, SQIVND (reference sequence). The CDR3 loop is CASSRQGANNYGYTF. CDR3 bases: TGTGCCAGTAGTCGACAGGGGGCGAATAACTATGGCTACACCTTC.

The J gene is TRBJ1-2, the V gene TRBV28, with D unclear. This CDR3 comprises 13 residues. V lost 1 base to trimming and J lost 3 bases, with 6 bases between them. The V gene's germline CDR1 is MDHEN and CDR2 SYDVKM. CDR3 in amino acids: CASSLYSDYGYTF. As DNA, the CDR3 is TGTGCCAGCAGTTTATACTCCGACTATGGCTACACCTTC.

The gene calls are TRBV27 and TRBJ2-4, with 11 bases aligning to TRBD1. This CDR3 spans 15 amino acids. Trimming cost V 5 bases and J 8 bases; bases outside gene matches: 8. CDR1 and CDR2 (germline): MNHEY, SMNVEV (reference sequence). The CDR3 region has the DNA TGTGCCAGCAGTCAAAAAGGGACAGGGGGATACATTCAGTACTTC. This codes for CASSQKGTGGYIQYF.

V usage is TRBV29-1 and J usage is TRBJ2-1; 13 bases are a match to TRBD2. Unmatched junction bases numbered 8, after V lost 4 bases and J lost 5 bases. The CDR3 runs 16 residues. Germline V gene lookup returns CDR1 SQVTM and CDR2 ANQGSEA. CDR3 in amino acids: CSVVPRLAGGHNEQFF. In DNA, the CDR3 is TGCAGCGTTGTGCCCCGACTAGCGGGGGGCCACAATGAGCAGTTCTTC.

The rearrangement links TRBV7-8 to TRBJ1-5; D is perhaps TRBD1 (5 bases). This CDR3 has 14 amino acids. Trimming stripped 8 bases from V and 4 bases from J, with 15 bases between. Germline lookup yields CDR1 SGHVS and CDR2 FQNEAQ. The CDR3 is CASSSLGGNQPQHF. CDR3 sequence (DNA): TGTGCCAGCTCTTCCCTCGGGGGAAATCAGCCCCAGCATTTT.

V gene TRBV28 combines with J gene TRBJ1-5; D is ambiguous. The CDR3 spans 11 residues. V was trimmed by 3 bases and J by 7 bases, leaving 4 bases between them. Germline V gene sequence: CDR1 MDHEN, CDR2 SYDVKM. Written as DNA, the CDR3 is TGTGCCAGCAGTTTTCCACAGCCCCAGCATTTT. Translating it yields CASSFPQPQHF.

This chain connects TRBV10-1 to TRBJ1-5; no definite D call. Germline values: CDR1 WNHNN, CDR2 SYGVQD (reference sequence). V was shortened by 2 bases and J by 3 bases, with 5 bases between the two germline ends. The CDR3 has 13 amino acids. The CDR3 loop reads CASSETDNQPQHF. The CDR3 coding sequence is TGCGCCAGCAGTGAGACAGACAATCAGCCCCAGCATTTT.

The rearrangement joins TRBV11-2 to TRBJ1-1, with D possibly TRBD1 on 5 matching bases. This CDR3 has 15 residues. CDR1 SGHAT and CDR2 FQNNGV come from the germline V gene. V was shortened by 4 bases and J by 0 bases, with 12 bases between the two germline ends. CDR3: CASSWDFPLNTEAFF. In DNA form, the CDR3 reads TGTGCCAGCAGCTGGGACTTCCCGCTGAACACTGAAGCTTTCTTT. The full variable domain, its missing parts supplied by reference TRBV11-2 and TRBJ1-1, is EAGVAQSPRYKIIEKRQSVAFWCNPISGHATLYWYQQILGQGPKLLIQFQNNGVVDDSQLPKDRFSAERLKGVDSTLKIQPAKLEDSAVYLCASSWDFPLNTEAFFGQGTRLTVV.

This clone was counted a few times. The CDR3 bases are TGCGCCAGCAGCCTAGCGGGAGGCCATGCCTACGAGCAGTACTTC. It codes for CASSLAGGHAYEQYF. This chain connects TRBV5-1 to TRBJ2-7, with 11 nucleotides matching TRBD2. This CDR3 is built from 15 residues. The V and J ends lost 4 bases and 2 bases, in that order; junction bases with no gene match: 5. Germline V gene lookup returns CDR1 SGHRS and CDR2 YFSETQ.

This clone occurred a few times. The chain carries TRBV11-2 and TRBJ1-2, with 7 nucleotides matching TRBD1. The length of the CDR3 is 15 residues. Germline V gives CDR1 SGHAT, CDR2 FQNNGV. V lost 1 base to trimming and J lost 4 bases; unmatched junction nucleotides: 6. CDR3 bases: TGTGCCAGCAGCTTAGCCGGGACAGCTTCCTATGGCTACACCTTC. Translated, it gives CASSLAGTASYGYTF.

The chain uses TRBV5-1 and TRBJ2-1, with 7 nucleotides matching TRBD1. This CDR3 region has 16 residues. The J segment lost 2 bases and the V segment lost 4 bases, leaving 9 bases of the junction unmatched. Germline loops: CDR1 SGHRS, CDR2 YFSETQ. The CDR3, as DNA: TGCGCCAGCAGCGGGGTGACGACAGGGCCCTACAATGAGCAGTTCTTC. This sequence encodes CASSGVTTGPYNEQFF.